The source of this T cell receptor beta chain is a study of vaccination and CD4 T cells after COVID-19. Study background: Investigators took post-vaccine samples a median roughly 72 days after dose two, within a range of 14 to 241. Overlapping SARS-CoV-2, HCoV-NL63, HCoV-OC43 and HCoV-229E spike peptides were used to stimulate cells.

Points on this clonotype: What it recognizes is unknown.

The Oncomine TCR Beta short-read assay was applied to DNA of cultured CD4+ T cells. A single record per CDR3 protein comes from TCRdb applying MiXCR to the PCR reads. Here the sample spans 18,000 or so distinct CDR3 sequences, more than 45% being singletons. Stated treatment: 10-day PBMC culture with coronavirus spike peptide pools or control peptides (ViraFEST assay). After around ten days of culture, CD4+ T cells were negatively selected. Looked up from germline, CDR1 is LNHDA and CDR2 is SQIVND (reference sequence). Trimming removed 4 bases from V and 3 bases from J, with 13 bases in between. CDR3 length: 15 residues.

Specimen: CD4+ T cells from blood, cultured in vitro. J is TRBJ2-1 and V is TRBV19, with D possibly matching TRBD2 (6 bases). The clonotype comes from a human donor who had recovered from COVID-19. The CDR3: CASSTGTGRYNEQFF. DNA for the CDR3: TGTGCCAGTAGTACCGGGACTGGGCGCTACAATGAGCAGTTCTTC.